Here is one TCR beta chain with its context. The ends lost 4 bases at V and 2 bases at J; junction bases unmatched: 3. Per the germline V gene, CDR1 is SGHDT and CDR2 is YYEEEE. This CDR3 contains 13 residues. This record comes from a study of blood T cell repertoires in COVID-19. Clones were sequenced by immunoSEQ multiplex PCR, and TCRdb holds only the in-frame ones, with some missing. The data show about 250,000 clones, approximately 78% seen once. The TCR originated in a man aged 35 to 55 who had been exposed to COVID-19. V is TRBV5-6 and J is TRBJ2-7, with 7 bases matching TRBD2. Sequencing was done on a sample of PBMCs or T cells enriched from blood (not recorded which). In DNA form, the CDR3 reads TGTGCCAGCAGCGATCGGGAGGCCTACGAGCAGTACTTC. Translated, it gives CASSDREAYEQYF.